This TCR beta chain is drawn from a study of blood T cells in healthy people across ages. Combining a sample-barcoded 5' primer with a J-beta primer mix, a second PCR ran for 7 to 11 cycles. Via MiXCR, TCRdb re-called the 5' RACE reads, giving one row per CDR3 protein. The sample gives around 1,100,000 distinct CDR3 sequences, 30% to 40% of which show up once; about an eighth is in the top ten. Donation came from healthy Caucasian individuals in Russia who were aged 6 to 90. The sequence was obtained from a man younger than 35 in good health. Sequencing was carried out using blood.

The CDR3 DNA sequence: TGTGCCAGCAGTCCCCCCCCGGAAGCCTATGGCTACACCTTC. This encodes CASSPPPEAYGYTF. The chain links TRBV28 to TRBJ1-2; no clear D gene. The CDR3 spans 14 residues. V dropped 5 bases and J dropped 4 bases, with 14 bases sitting between them. Germline-derived CDR1 and CDR2 are MDHEN and SYDVKM.